This T cell receptor (beta chain) was documented in a study of identical twins. The study's findings and limits: Insertions were fewer in abundant cord blood beta clonotypes, whereas memory repertoires showed none of this pattern. Zero-insertion analyses might be partly confounded by invariant T cells like MAIT and iNKT. Out-of-frame alpha sequences common to twins were enriched for low generation probability.

Unique molecular identifiers were present on the cDNA, which also gained a universal primer site by template switching. TCRdb re-called the 5' RACE reads with MiXCR, one entry per CDR3 protein. The sample carries 450,000 or so distinct CDR3 sequences, around 20% recorded once. This clonotype has a handful of counts. Its antigen is not identified. This CDR3 region has 12 residues. With 8 bases removed from V and 4 bases from J, the gap between germline ends came to 9 bases. Per germline, CDR1 MNHEY and CDR2 SVGAGI. The material sequenced was naive T cells sorted from blood. This TCR was recovered from a man aged 50-59 years in good health. J is TRBJ1-5 and V is TRBV6-5; D is unresolved. CDR3 region: CASVEGNQPQHF. CDR3 coding DNA: TGTGCCAGCGTGGAAGGAAATCAGCCCCAGCATTTT.